One TCR beta chain is described in this entry. The source of the sample is a study of OX40 agonist ivuxolimab in advanced cancers. Method: immunoSEQ multiplex PCR; TCRdb's copy keeps in-frame clones and lacks some. Of about 51,000 clones in the sample, roughly four fifths are singletons; the top ten hold 3% to 3.5%. Looked up from germline, CDR1 is MGHDK and CDR2 is SYGVNS. Between the trimmed V and J ends, which lost 10 bases and 10 bases, there was a span of 20 bases. The CDR3 is 14 amino acids. The sequence was collected from an adult with an advanced solid tumor such as melanoma, head and neck, liver or kidney cancer. The sequencing used CD4+ or CD8+ T cells sorted from blood, collected in a trial of the OX40 agonist ivuxolimab. The chain is built from TRBV25-1 and TRBJ1-6; D possibly corresponds to TRBD1 (5 bases). The CDR3 protein is CATMPPGLWSPLHF. In nucleotides, the CDR3 is TGTGCCACCATGCCCCCAGGGCTTTGGTCACCCCTCCACTTT.